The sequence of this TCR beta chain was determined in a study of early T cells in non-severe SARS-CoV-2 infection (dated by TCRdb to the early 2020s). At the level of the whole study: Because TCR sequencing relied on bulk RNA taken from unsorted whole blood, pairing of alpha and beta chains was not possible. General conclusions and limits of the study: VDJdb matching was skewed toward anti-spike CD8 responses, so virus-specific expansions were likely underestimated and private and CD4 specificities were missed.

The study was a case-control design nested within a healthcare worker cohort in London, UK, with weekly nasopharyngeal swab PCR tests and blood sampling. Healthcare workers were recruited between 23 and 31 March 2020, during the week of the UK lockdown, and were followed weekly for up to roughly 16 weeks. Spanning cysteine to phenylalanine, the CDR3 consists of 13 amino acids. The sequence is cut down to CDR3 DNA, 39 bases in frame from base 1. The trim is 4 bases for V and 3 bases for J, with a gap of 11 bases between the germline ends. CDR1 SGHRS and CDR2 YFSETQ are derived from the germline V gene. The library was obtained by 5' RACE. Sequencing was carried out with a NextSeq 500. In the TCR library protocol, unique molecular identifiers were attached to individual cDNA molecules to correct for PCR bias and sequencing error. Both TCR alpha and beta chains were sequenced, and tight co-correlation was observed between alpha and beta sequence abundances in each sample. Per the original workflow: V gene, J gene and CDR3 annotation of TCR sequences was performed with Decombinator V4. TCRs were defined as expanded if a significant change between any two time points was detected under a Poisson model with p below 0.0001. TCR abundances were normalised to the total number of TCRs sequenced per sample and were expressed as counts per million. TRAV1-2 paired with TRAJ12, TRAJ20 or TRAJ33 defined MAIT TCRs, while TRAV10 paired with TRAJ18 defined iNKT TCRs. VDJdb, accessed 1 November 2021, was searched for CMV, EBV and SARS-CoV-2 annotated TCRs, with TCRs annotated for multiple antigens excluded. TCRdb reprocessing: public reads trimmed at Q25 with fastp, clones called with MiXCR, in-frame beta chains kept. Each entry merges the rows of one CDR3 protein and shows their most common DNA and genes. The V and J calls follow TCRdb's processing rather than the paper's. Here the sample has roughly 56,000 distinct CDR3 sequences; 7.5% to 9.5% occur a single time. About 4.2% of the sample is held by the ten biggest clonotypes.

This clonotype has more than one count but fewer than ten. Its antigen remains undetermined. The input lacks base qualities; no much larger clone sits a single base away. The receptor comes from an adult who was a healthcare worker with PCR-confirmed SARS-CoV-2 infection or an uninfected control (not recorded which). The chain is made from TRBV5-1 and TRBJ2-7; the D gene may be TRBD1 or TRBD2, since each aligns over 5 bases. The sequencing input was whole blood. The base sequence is TGCGCCAGCAGCCCAGGGACCTACTACGAGCAGTACTTC. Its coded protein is CASSPGTYYEQYF. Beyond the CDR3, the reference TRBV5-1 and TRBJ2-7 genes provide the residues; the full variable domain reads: KAGVTQTPRYLIKTRGQQVTLSCSPISGHRSVSWYQQTPGQGLQFLFEYFSETQRNKGNFPGRFSGRQFSNSRSEMNVSTLELGDSALYLCASSPGTYYEQYFGPGTRLTVT.